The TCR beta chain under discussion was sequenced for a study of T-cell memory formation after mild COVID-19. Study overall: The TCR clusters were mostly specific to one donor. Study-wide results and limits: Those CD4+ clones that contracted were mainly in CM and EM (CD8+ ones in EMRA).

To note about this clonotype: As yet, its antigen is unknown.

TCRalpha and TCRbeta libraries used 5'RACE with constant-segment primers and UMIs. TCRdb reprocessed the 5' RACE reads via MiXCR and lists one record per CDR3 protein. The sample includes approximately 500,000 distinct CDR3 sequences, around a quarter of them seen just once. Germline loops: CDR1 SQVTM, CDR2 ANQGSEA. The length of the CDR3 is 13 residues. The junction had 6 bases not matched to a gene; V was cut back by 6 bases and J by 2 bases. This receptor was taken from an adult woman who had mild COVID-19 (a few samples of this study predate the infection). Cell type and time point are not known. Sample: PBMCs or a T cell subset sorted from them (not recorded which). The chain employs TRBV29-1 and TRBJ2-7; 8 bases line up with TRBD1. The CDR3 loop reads CSVRTGNTYEQYF. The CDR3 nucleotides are TGCAGCGTCCGGACAGGGAACACCTACGAGCAGTACTTC.